This T cell receptor beta chain was sequenced in a study of T cell responses to AZD1222 COVID-19 vaccine. Profiled with immunoSEQ multiplex PCR; TCRdb holds only in-frame clones, not every one. Among some 64,000 clones listed, 65% to 85% were seen once. In germline, CDR1 is MNHEY, CDR2 SMNVEV (reference sequence). This CDR3 spans 15 amino acids. Unmatched junction bases numbered 9, after V lost 5 bases and J lost 5 bases. The sequence derives from an adult in good health. The V call is TRBV27, the J call TRBJ2-7; 10 bases fit TRBD2. The sample consisted of peripheral blood, taken on day 0 of AZD1222 vaccination. The CDR3 here is CASSEIAGGRHEQYF. DNA for the CDR3: TGTGCCAGCAGTGAGATAGCGGGGGGCAGGCACGAGCAGTACTTC.